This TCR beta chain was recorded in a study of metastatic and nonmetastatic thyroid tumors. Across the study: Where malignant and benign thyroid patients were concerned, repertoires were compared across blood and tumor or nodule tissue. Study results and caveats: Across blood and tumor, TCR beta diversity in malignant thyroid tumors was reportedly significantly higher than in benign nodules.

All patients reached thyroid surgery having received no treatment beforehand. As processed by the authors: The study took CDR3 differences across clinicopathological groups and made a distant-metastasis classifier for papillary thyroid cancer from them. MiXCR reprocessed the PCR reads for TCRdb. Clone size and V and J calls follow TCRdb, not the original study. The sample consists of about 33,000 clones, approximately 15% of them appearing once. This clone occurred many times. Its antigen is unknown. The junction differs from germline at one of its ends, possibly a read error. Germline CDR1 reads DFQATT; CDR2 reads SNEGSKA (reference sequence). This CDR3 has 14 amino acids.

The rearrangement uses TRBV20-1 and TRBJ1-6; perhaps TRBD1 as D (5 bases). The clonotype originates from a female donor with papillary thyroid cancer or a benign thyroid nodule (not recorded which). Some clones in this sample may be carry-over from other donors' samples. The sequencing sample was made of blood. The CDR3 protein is CSAKSGFNRSPLRF. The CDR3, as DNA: TGCAGTGCTAAATCAGGGTTTAATAGATCACCCCTCCGCTTT.